The clone carrying this TCR beta chain showed up just a few times. The sample belongs to a study of T-cell reconstitution after alpha-beta-depleted transplantation in children. The V segment lost 4 bases and the J segment 0 bases; nucleotides outside the gene matches: 12. The CDR3 sequence is 17 residues long. Germline values: CDR1 SGHDT, CDR2 YYEEEE. Unique molecular identifiers featured in how the TCRbeta library was prepared. TCRdb re-called the PCR reads with MiXCR, one entry per CDR3 protein. The repertoire holds over 200,000 distinct CDR3 sequences, with about a tenth as singletons. Specimen: PBMCs from the stem cell graft donor, collected from the stem cell graft. This chain links TRBV5-6 with TRBJ1-1; 7 bases match TRBD1. The TCR was taken from a human donor who donated a stem cell graft to a child with acute lymphoblastic leukemia. The CDR3 sequence: CASSPSGQRIMNTEAFF. DNA for the CDR3: TGTGCCAGCAGCCCATCGGGACAGCGGATTATGAACACTGAAGCTTTCTTT.